The TCR beta chain described here comes from a study of cytomegalovirus exposure and HLA in healthy donors. Overall study context: An earlier analysis found some 100 million unique TCR beta sequences from approximately 170 million T cells. General study results and limits: By a later analysis, the bulk of CMV-associated TCR beta chains appeared HLA-restricted. There were fewer than 200 TCR beta chains listed as cytomegalovirus-associated.

Comments on this clone: Its specificity is not known.

V gave up 3 bases and J gave up 3 bases, with 19 bases separating them. This CDR3 has 17 amino acids. Germline CDR1 reads SGHTS; CDR2 reads YDEGEE. Use of 60 Vbeta and 13 Jbeta primers characterized the PCR. In the authors' workflow: In a later analysis, around 11 million of 65 million to 80 million unique beta chains occurred in at least two donors. Produced via immunoSEQ multiplex PCR; TCRdb's table is partial and in-frame only. D and trimming come from the DNA, and the V and J calls and clone size come from that table. Here the sample spans approximately 150,000 clones, roughly 68% being singletons.

This clonotype was sampled from a young man in good health and CMV-seropositive. The chain carries TRBV5-8 and TRBJ1-5; D perhaps matches TRBD1 (6 bases). Sequenced sample: PBMCs. The DNA for the CDR3 is TGTGCCAGCAGCTCCTACTTGACAGGAGCATACAATCAGCCCCAGCATTTT. Its translation: CASSSYLTGAYNQPQHF. Filled out from reference TRBV5-8 and TRBJ1-5, the complete variable domain reads EAGVTQSPTHLIKTRGQQATLRCSPISGHTSVYWYQQALGLGLQFLLWYDEGEERNRGNFPPRFSGRQFPNYSSELNVNALELEDSALYLCASSSYLTGAYNQPQHFGDGTRLSIL.